Listed below are T cell receptor beta chains from one sample, sequenced in a study of T cell responses to AZD1222 COVID-19 vaccine. TCRdb keeps only in-frame clones here, not all; method: immunoSEQ multiplex PCR. The sample gives 150,000 to 200,000 clones, about 91% of which show up once; roughly 4.3% is in the top ten. The source material was peripheral blood, sampled on day 0 of MenACWY control vaccination. The receptors derive from an adult in good health. The CDR3 runs from the conserved cysteine through the conserved F or W. D genes are given only for firm matches. Clone size is given for some rows only: seen once, a few or many times, or a class if the clone is expanded.

CDR3	DNA	size	J	V	D
CAWSAEGALHF	TGTGCCTGGAGTGCTGAGGGCGCCCTCCACTTT	NA	TRBJ1-6	TRBV30	NA
CATSRGRTGYNSPLHF	TGTGCCACCAGCAGGGGAAGAACGGGGTATAATTCACCCCTCCACTTT	NA	TRBJ1-6	TRBV15	NA
CASSSGPHNEQFF	TGTGCCAGCAGCTCGGGCCCCCACAATGAGCAGTTCTTC	NA	TRBJ2-1	TRBV7-2	NA
CSVEWQRPSGNTIYF	TGCAGCGTTGAGTGGCAGCGACCCTCTGGAAACACCATATATTTT	NA	TRBJ1-3	TRBV29-1	NA
CASTWGASGAYEQYF	TGTGCCAGCACCTGGGGGGCTAGCGGGGCCTACGAGCAGTACTTC	once	TRBJ2-7	TRBV28	TRBD2
CSAGQGAGSNQPQHF	TGCAGCGCGGGACAGGGGGCAGGTAGCAATCAGCCCCAGCATTTT	NA	TRBJ1-5	TRBV29-1	TRBD1
CASSSGLAGDFFGEQFF	TGTGCCAGCAGTTCGGGACTAGCGGGAGATTTTTTCGGTGAGCAGTTCTTC	NA	TRBJ2-1	TRBV27	TRBD2
CASSFQVTGGKLFF	TGTGCCAGCAGTTTTCAGGTTACCGGGGGAAAACTGTTTTTT	NA	TRBJ1-4	TRBV28	NA
CASSFGALDYEQYF	TGTGCCAGCAGCTTCGGGGCCCTAGACTACGAGCAGTACTTC	NA	TRBJ2-7	TRBV11-1	NA
CASSLARQVQYF	TGTGCCAGCAGCTTAGCCCGGCAGGTTCAGTACTTC	NA	TRBJ2-4	TRBV11-3	NA
CATATGSGNTIYF	TGTGCCACCGCGACAGGGTCCGGAAACACCATATATTTT	once	TRBJ1-3	TRBV24-1	TRBD1
CASSQGSFENIQYF	TGTGCCAGCAGCCAAGGGTCCTTCGAGAACATTCAGTACTTC	NA	TRBJ2-4	TRBV3-1/TRBV3-2	NA
CASSPRGRGFSGNTIYF	TGTGCCAGTAGTCCACGAGGGAGGGGCTTCTCTGGAAACACCATATATTTT	NA	TRBJ1-3	TRBV19	NA
CASSPSGTGALRDTEAFF	TGTGCCAGTTCCCCTTCTGGGACAGGGGCCCTTAGGGACACTGAAGCTTTCTTT	NA	TRBJ1-1	TRBV7-9	TRBD1
CASRKIQGSGNTIYF	TGTGCCAGCAGGAAAATCCAAGGCTCTGGAAACACCATATATTTT	few	TRBJ1-3	TRBV2	NA
CASSRRSTEAFF	TGTGCCAGCAGCCGTCGTTCCACTGAAGCTTTCTTT	once	TRBJ1-1	TRBV12-3/TRBV12-4	NA
CAISGPGHTEAFF	TGTGCCATCAGTGGGCCAGGGCACACTGAAGCTTTCTTT	NA	TRBJ1-1	TRBV10-3	NA
CASSETGSNTEAFF	TGTGCCAGCAGTGAGACAGGGTCGAACACTGAAGCTTTCTTT	NA	TRBJ1-1	TRBV6-4	TRBD1
CASSIDRGFSGNTIYF	TGTGCCAGTAGTATAGATCGCGGATTCTCTGGAAACACCATATATTTT	NA	TRBJ1-3	TRBV19	NA
CASSRSGGEHNEQFF	TGTGCCAGTAGTAGATCAGGGGGGGAACACAATGAGCAGTTCTTC	once	TRBJ2-1	TRBV19	NA
CASSLGQVANTEAFF	TGTGCCAGCAGCTTGGGACAGGTGGCCAACACTGAAGCTTTCTTT	NA	TRBJ1-1	TRBV5-6	NA
CASSPSQGREGRNEQFF	TGTGCCAGCAGCCCCTCCCAGGGGCGGGAGGGCCGCAATGAGCAGTTCTTC	NA	TRBJ2-1	TRBV9	TRBD2
CASSRYRRGTEAFF	TGTGCCAGCAGCCGCTATAGGAGGGGCACTGAAGCTTTCTTT	NA	TRBJ1-1	TRBV9	NA
CASSLAPGTSSYNEQFF	TGCGCCAGCAGCTTAGCTCCCGGGACTAGCAGCTACAATGAGCAGTTCTTC	NA	TRBJ2-1	TRBV5-1	TRBD2
CASSQDLGYGYTF	TGCGCCAGCAGCCAAGATCTCGGCTATGGCTACACCTTC	NA	TRBJ1-2	TRBV4-1	NA
CSVGGRTYGYTF	TGCAGCGTAGGGGGACGGACCTATGGCTACACCTTC	NA	TRBJ1-2	TRBV29-1	NA
CASSRGTENTEAFF	TGTGCCAGCAGCCGTGGGACAGAAAACACTGAAGCTTTCTTT	NA	TRBJ1-1	TRBV3-1/TRBV3-2	TRBD1
CASTAVNQWPQHF	TGTGCCAGCACCGCGGTCAACCAGTGGCCCCAGCATTTT	few	TRBJ1-5	TRBV2	NA
CASRTGATEAFF	TGTGCCAGCCGTACAGGGGCCACTGAAGCTTTCTTT	NA	TRBJ1-1	TRBV27	TRBD1
CASSRTVNTEAFF	TGTGCCAGCAGCCGGACAGTCAACACTGAAGCTTTCTTT	NA	TRBJ1-1	TRBV7-9	NA
CASSAPPGEVDYGYTF	TGTGCCAGCAGTGCCCCCCCGGGGGAGGTAGACTATGGCTACACCTTC	NA	TRBJ1-2	TRBV25-1	NA